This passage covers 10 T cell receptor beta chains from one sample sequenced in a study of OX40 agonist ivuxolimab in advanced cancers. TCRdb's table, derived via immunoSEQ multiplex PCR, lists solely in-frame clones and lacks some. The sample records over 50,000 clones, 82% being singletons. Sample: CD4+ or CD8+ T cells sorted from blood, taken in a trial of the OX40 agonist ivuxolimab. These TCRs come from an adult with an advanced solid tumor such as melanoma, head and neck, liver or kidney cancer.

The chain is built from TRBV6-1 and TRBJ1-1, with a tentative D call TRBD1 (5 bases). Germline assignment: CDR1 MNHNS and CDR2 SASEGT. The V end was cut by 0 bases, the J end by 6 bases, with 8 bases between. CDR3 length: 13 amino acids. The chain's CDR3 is CASSEAGGAEAFF. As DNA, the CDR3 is TGTGCCAGCAGTGAAGCGGGGGGGGCTGAAGCTTTCTTT.

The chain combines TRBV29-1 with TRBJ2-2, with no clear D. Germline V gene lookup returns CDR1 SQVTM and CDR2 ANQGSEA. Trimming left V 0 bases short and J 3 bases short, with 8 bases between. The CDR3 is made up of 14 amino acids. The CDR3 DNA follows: TGCAGCGTTGAAGATCAGTTCCACACCGGGGAGCTGTTTTTT. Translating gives CSVEDQFHTGELFF.

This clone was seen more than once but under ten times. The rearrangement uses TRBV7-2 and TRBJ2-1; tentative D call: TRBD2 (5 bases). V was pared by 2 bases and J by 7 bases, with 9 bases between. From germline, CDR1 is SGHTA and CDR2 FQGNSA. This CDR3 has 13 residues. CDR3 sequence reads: CASSLNGVNEQFF. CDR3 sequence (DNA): TGTGCCAGCAGCTTAAACGGGGTAAATGAGCAGTTCTTC.

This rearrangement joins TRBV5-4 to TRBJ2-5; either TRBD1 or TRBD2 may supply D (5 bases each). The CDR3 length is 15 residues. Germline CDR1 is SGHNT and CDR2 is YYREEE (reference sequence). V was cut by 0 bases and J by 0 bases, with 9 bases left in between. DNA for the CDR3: TGTGCCAGCAGCTTGGCAGGGACGTACCAAGAGACCCAGTACTTC. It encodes CASSLAGTYQETQYF.

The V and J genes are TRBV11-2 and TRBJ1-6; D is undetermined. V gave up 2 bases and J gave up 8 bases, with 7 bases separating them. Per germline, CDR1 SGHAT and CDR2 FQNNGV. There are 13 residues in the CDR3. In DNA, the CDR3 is TGTGCCAGCAGCTTAATTGGGGATTCACCCCTCCACTTT. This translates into CASSLIGDSPLHF.

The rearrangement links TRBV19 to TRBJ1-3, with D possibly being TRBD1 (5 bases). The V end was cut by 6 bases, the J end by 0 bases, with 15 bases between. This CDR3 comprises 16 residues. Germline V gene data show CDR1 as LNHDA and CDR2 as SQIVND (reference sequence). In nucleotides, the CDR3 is TGTGCCAGTAGATACGCTACAGGAGTCTCTGGAAACACCATATATTTT. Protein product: CASRYATGVSGNTIYF.

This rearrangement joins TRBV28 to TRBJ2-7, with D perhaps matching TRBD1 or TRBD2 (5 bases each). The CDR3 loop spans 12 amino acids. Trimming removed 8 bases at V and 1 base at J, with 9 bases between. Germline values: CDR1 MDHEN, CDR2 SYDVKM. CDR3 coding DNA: TGTGCCAGCCGGGGCTATTCCTACGAGCAGTACTTC. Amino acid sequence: CASRGYSYEQYF.

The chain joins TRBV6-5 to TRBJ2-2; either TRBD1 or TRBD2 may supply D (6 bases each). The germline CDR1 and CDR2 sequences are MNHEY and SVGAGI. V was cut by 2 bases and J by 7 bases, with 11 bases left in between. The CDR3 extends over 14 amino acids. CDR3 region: CASSYPGAGGELFF. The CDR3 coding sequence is TGTGCCAGCAGTTACCCGGGGGCGGGCGGGGAGCTGTTTTTT.

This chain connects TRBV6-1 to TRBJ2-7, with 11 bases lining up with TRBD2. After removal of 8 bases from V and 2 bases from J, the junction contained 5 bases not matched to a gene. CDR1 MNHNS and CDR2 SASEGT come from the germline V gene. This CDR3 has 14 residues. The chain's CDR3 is CASLGTSGTYEQYF. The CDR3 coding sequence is TGTGCCAGCTTAGGGACTAGCGGTACCTACGAGCAGTACTTC.

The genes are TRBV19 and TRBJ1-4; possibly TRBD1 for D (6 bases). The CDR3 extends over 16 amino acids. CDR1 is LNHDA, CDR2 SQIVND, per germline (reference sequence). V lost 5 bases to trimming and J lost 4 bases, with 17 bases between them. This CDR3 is CASSLTGGQGNEKLFF. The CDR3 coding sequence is TGTGCCAGTAGTCTCACCGGGGGGCAGGGTAATGAAAAACTGTTTTTT. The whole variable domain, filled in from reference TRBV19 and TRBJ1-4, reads DGGITQSPKYLFRKEGQNVTLSCEQNLNHDAMYWYRQDPGQGLRLIYYSQIVNDFQKGDIAEGYSVSREKKESFPLTVTSAQKNPTAFYLCASSLTGGQGNEKLFFGSGTQLSVL.